These T cell receptor beta chains were read from a single sample in a study of blood T cell repertoires in COVID-19. The data were produced by immunoSEQ multiplex PCR, yet TCRdb's version contains in-frame clones alone and is incomplete. The sample holds around 210,000 clones, more than 70% seen once. Sample: peripheral blood. The receptor source for this set is a man between 45 and 60 years old with COVID-19, enrolled during active disease. The conserved cysteine and the conserved F or W are not part of the CDR3 here. Each record gives: V gene, clone size, J gene, CDR3 protein. Size tells how often a clone was seen (once, few, many) or the class of an expanded clone, and some rows leave it out.

>TRBV6-2/TRBV6-3|-|TRBJ2-1
ASSQLKGGEYNEQF
>TRBV13|-|TRBJ2-3
ASSLVSTGATNTQY
>TRBV30|-|TRBJ1-5
AWAQGAKSQPQH
>TRBV19|-|TRBJ2-7
ASSRTSSGDRYEQY
>TRBV7-2|-|TRBJ1-2
ASSSTPGQGYYGYT
>TRBV9|-|TRBJ1-1
ASSTTGTGKGEAF
>TRBV24-1|once|TRBJ2-3
ATSDFAPRTSTDTQY
>TRBV15|-|TRBJ2-7
ATSSPDGWQGASYEQY
>TRBV3-1/TRBV3-2|-|TRBJ2-5
ASSQGTAQETQY
>TRBV11-3|-|TRBJ2-2
ASSRRTGETGELF
>TRBV7-3|once|TRBJ1-1
ASSKQPGTGNTEAF
>TRBV11-2|-|TRBJ2-2
ASSFSGTGELF
>TRBV7-6|-|TRBJ1-2
ASSPDRVLNGYT
>TRBV15|-|TRBJ1-2
ATSAQDRTEGYGGYT
>TRBV28|-|TRBJ2-1
ASSGRPQGWNEQF
>TRBV7-3|-|TRBJ2-1
ASSPGLAKNNEQF
>TRBV5-1|-|TRBJ2-7
ASRRDRGVQREPYEQY
>TRBV2|-|TRBJ2-3
ASTKLSGSTDTQY
>TRBV5-6|once|TRBJ2-7
ASSLRFTSGVSYEQY
>TRBV13|-|TRBJ1-1
ASSLKIRTGEYTEAF
>TRBV6-5|-|TRBJ1-6
ASSYRQTGLSPLH
>TRBV19|-|TRBJ2-4
ASSIPSGSFCY
>TRBV7-9|-|TRBJ2-7
ASSPRTSTPYEQY
>TRBV19|-|TRBJ1-5
ASSTQGASQPQH
>TRBV7-9|-|TRBJ1-4
ASRTGGNEKLF
>TRBV6-4|once|TRBJ1-2
ASPTRTRGRNYGYT
>TRBV11-1|-|TRBJ2-7
ASSLGALSSYEQY
>TRBV30|-|TRBJ2-7
AWRATGVTYEQY
>TRBV18|-|TRBJ2-3
ASSPSGGGTDTQY
>TRBV14|-|TRBJ1-6
ASAGQGTSPLH
>TRBV3-1/TRBV3-2|-|TRBJ2-3
ASSQEGNTGGSGADTQY
>TRBV19|-|TRBJ2-1
ASSRPTSASNEQF
>TRBV4-1|once|TRBJ2-7
ASSQEGQGSYEQY
>TRBV14|-|TRBJ1-1
ASSRQVNTEAF